This T cell receptor (beta chain) was identified during a study of blood T cell repertoires in COVID-19. In the study overall: Sites across the United States, Italy and Spain contributed samples from acute and convalescent COVID-19.

Living in about 25 US areas, the participants were between roughly 18 and 90 years of age. Participants were placed into cohorts based on the clinical history they reported. CDR1 and CDR2 (germline): KGHSH, LQKENI. The CDR3 spans 13 residues. With 3 bases removed from V and 1 base from J, the gap between germline ends came to 6 bases. This clone was counted a few times. Other DNA variants within this sample encode the same CDR3. Original handling: It was from reference gene primer amplification that nucleated cell counts were estimated. Sequencing used immunoSEQ multiplex PCR; TCRdb keeps in-frame clones, though not all of them. V and J calls and clone size are copied from that table; D and trimming were computed from the DNA. The sample shows about 440,000 clones, 90% of them seen only once.

The chain couples TRBV18 to TRBJ1-1, with a weak D call TRBD1 (5 bases). Sequenced material: PBMCs or T cells enriched from blood (not recorded which). The TCR sequence derives from a man between 18 and 35 years old who had recovered from COVID-19. In DNA, the CDR3 is TGTGCCAGCTCACCTCAGGGGAACACTGAAGCTTTCTTT. Its translation is CASSPQGNTEAFF.